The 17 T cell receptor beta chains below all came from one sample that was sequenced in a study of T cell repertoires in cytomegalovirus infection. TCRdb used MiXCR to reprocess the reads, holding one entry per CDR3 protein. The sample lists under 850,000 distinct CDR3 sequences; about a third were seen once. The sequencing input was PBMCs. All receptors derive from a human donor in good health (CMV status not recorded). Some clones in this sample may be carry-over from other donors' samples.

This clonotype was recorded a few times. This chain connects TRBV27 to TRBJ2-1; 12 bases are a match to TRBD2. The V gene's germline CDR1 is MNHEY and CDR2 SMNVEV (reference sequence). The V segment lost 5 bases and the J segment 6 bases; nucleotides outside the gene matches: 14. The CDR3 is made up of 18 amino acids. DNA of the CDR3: TGTGCCAGCAGTACACCAAACGAACTAGCGGGGGGCCTCAATGAGCAGTTCTTC. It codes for CASSTPNELAGGLNEQFF.

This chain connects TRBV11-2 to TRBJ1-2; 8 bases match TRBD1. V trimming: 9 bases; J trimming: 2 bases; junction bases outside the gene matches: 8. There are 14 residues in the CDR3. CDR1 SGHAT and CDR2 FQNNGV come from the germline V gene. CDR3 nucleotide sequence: TGTGCCAGAGGCAGAGGGACAGGCAACTATGGCTACACCTTC. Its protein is CARGRGTGNYGYTF.

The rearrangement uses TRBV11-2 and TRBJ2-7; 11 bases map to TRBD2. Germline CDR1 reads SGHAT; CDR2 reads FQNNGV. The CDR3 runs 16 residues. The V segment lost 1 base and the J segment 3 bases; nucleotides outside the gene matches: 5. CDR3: CASSLAGTSGVYEQYF. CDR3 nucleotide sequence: TGTGCCAGCAGCTTAGCCGGGACTAGCGGAGTCTACGAGCAGTACTTC.

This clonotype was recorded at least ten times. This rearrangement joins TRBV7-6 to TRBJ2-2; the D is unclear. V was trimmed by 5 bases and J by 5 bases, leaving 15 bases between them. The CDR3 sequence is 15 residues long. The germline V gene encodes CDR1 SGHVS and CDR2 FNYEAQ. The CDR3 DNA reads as TGTGCCAGCAGCGTGGCGAGGTTCGGGACCGGGGAGCTGTTTTTT. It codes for CASSVARFGTGELFF.

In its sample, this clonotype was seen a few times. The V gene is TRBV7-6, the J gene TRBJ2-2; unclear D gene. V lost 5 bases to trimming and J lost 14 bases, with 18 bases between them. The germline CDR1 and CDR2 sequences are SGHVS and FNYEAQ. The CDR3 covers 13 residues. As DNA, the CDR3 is TGTGCCAGCAGCCCTACTTTGGTCCGCCCCCTGTTTTTT. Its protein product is CASSPTLVRPLFF. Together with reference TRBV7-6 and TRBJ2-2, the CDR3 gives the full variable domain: GAGVSQSPRYKVTKRGQDVALRCDPISGHVSLYWYRQALGQGPEFLTYFNYEAQQDKSGLPNDRFSAERPEGSISTLTIQRTEQRDSAMYRCASSPTLVRPLFFGEGSRLTVL.

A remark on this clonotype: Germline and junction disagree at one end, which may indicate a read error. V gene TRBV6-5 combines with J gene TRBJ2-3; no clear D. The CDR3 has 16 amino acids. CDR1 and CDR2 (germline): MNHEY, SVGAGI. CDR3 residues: CARSPFIVLSTDTQYF. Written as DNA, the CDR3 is TGTGCCCGCAGTCCGTTTATCGTCCTTAGCACAGATACGCAGTATTTT.

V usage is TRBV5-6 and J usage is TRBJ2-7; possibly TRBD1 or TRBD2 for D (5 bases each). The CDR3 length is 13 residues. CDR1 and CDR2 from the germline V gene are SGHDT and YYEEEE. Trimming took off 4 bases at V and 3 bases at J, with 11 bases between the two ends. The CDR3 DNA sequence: TGTGCCAGCAGCGAAGGGACGGACTACGAGCAGTACTTC. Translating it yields CASSEGTDYEQYF.

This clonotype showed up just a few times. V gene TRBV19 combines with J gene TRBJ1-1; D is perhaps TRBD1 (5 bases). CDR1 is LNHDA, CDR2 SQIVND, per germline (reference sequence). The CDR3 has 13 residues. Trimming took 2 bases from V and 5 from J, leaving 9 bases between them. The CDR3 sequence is CASSIKQATEAFF. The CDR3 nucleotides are TGTGCCAGTAGTATAAAACAGGCGACTGAAGCTTTCTTT.

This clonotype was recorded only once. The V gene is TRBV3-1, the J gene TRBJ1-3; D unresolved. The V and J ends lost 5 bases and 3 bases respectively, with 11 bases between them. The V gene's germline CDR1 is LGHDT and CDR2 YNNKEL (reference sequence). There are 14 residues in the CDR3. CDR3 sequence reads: CASSEIGIGNTIYF. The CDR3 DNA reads TGTGCCAGCAGCGAAATTGGGATTGGAAACACCATATATTTT.

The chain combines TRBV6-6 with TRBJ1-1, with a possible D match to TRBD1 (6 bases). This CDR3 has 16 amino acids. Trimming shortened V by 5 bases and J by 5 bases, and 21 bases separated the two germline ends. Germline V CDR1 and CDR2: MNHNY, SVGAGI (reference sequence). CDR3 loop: CASSNNGRGRGTEAFF. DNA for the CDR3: TGTGCCAGCAGTAACAACGGGCGGGGGCGGGGGACTGAAGCTTTCTTT.

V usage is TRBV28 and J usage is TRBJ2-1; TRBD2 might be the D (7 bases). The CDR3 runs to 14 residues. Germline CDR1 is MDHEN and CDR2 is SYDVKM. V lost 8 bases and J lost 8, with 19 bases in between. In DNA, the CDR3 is TGTGCCAGCGCTGCGGGAGAGGGGGGCCATGAGCAGTTCTTC. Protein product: CASAAGEGGHEQFF.

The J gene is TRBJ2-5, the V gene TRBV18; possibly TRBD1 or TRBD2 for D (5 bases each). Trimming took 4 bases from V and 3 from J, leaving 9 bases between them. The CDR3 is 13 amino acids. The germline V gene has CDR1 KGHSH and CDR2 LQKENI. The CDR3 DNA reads TGTGCCAGCTCACAGGGACGGGAAGAGACCCAGTACTTC. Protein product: CASSQGREETQYF. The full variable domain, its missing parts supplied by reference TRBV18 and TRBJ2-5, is NAGVMQNPRHLVRRRGQEARLRCSPMKGHSHVYWYRQLPEEGLKFMVYLQKENIIDESGMPKERFSAEFPKEGPSILRIQQVVRGDSAAYFCASSQGREETQYFGPGTRLLVL.

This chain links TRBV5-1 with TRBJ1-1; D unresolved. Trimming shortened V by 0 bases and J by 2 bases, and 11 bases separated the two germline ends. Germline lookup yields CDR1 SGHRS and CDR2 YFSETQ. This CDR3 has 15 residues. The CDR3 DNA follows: TGCGCCAGCAGCTTGGGAGGAACAGTCAACACTGAAGCTTTCTTT. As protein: CASSLGGTVNTEAFF. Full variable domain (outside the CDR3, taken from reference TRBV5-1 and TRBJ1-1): KAGVTQTPRYLIKTRGQQVTLSCSPISGHRSVSWYQQTPGQGLQFLFEYFSETQRNKGNFPGRFSGRQFSNSRSEMNVSTLELGDSALYLCASSLGGTVNTEAFFGQGTRLTVV.

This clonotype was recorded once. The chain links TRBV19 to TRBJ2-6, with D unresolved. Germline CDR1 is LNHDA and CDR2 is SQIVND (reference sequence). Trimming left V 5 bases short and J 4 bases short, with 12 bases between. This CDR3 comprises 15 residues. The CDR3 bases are TGTGCCAGTAGTCCCCCTGGGAAAGGGGCCAACGTCCTGACTTTC. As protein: CASSPPGKGANVLTF.

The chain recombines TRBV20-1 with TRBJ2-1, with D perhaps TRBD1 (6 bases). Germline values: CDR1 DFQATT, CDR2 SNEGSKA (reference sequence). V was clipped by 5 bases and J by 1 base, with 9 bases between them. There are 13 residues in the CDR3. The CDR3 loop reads CSARDTSYNEQFF. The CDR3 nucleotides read TGCAGTGCTCGGGACACATCCTACAATGAGCAGTTCTTC.

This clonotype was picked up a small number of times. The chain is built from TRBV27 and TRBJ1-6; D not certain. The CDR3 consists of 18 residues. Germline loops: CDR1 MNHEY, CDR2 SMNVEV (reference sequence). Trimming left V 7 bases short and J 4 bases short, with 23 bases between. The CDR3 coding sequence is TGTGCCAGCACCCCTACGTCGGGCGTAACAGCTTATAATTCACCCCTCCACTTT. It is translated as CASTPTSGVTAYNSPLHF.

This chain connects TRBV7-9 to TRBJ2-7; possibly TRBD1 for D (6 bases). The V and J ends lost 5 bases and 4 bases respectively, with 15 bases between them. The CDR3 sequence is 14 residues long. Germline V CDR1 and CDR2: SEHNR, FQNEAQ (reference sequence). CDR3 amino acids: CASSPGHPRYEQYF. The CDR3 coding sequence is TGTGCCAGCAGCCCGGGACACCCGAGGTACGAGCAGTACTTC.